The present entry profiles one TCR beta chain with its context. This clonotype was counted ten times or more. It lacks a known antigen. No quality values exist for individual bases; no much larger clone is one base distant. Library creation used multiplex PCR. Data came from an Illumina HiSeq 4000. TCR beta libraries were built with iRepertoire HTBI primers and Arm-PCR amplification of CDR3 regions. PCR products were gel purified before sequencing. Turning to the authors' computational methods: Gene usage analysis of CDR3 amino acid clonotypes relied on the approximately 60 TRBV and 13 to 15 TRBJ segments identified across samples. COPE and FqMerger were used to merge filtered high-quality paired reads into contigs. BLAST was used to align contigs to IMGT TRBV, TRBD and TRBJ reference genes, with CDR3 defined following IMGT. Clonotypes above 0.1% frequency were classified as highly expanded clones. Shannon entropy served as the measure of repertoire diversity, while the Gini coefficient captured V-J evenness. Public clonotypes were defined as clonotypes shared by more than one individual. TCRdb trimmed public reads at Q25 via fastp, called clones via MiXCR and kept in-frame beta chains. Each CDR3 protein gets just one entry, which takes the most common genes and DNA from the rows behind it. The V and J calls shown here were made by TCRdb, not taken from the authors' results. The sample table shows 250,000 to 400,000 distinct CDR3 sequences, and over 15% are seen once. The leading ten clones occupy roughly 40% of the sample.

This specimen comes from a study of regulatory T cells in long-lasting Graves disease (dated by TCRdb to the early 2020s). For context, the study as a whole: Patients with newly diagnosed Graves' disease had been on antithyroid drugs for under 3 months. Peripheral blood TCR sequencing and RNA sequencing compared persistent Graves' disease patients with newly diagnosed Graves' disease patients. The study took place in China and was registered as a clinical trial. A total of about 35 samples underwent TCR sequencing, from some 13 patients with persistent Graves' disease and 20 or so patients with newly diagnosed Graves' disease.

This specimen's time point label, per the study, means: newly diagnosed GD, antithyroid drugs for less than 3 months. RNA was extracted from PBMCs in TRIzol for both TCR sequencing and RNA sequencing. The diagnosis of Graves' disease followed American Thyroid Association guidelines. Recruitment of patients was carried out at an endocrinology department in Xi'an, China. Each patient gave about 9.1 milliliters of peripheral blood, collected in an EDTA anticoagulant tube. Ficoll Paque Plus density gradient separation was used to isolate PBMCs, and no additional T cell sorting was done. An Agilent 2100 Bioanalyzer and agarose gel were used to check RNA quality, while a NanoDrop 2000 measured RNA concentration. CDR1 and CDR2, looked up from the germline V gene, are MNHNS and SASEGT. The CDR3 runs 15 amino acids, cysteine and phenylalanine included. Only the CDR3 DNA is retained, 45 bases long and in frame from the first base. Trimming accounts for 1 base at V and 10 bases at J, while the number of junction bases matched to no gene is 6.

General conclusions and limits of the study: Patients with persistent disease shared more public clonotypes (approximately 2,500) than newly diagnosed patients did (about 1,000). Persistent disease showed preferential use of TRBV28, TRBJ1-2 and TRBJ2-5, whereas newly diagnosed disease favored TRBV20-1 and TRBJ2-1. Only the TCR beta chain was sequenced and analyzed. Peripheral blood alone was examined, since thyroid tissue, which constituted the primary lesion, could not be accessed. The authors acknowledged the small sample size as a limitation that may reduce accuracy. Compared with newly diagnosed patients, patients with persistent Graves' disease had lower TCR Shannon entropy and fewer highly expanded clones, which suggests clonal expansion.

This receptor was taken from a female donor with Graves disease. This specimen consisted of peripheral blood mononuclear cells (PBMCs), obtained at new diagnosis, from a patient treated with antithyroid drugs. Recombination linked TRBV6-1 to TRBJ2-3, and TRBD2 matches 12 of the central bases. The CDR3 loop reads CASSEGLGLAGSQYF. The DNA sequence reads TGTGCCAGCAGTGAAGGCCTAGGACTAGCGGGATCGCAGTATTTT.